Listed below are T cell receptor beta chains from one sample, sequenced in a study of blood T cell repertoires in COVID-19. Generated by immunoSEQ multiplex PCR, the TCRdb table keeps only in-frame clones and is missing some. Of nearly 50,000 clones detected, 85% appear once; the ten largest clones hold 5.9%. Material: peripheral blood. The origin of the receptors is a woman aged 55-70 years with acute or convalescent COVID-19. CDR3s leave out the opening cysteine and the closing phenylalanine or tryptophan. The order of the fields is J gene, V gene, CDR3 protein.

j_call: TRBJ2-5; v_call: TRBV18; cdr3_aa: ASSRQETQY
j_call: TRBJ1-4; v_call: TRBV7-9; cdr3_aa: ASSLGRQDEKLF
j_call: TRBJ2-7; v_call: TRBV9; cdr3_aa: ASSVDTGGYEQY
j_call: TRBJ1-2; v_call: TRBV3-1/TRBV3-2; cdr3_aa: ASSPGSNYGYT
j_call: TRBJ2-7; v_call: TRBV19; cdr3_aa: ASSIRAGGSYEQY
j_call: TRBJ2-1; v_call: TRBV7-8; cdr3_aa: ASSLVGLASGVAEQF
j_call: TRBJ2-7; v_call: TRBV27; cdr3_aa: ASSYKPGLAEEQY
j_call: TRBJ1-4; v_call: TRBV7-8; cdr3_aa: ASSQNLGANEKLF
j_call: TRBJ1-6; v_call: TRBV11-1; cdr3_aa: ASSLRQGTGISPLH
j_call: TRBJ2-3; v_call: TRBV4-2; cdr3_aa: ASSQDTSGGATDTQY
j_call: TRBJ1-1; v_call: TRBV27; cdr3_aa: ASSKIQGMNTEAF
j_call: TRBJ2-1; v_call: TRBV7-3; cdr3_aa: ASSHAGGLNNEQF
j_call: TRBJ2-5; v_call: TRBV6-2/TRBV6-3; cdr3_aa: ASSYPTSGEETQY
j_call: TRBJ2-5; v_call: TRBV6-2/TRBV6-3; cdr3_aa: ASSLLGGGARETQY
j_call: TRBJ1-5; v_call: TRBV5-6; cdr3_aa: ASSLSRGSNQPQH
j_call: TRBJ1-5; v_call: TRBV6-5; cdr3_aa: ASSYGRSNQPQH
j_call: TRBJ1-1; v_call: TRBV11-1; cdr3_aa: ASSPLRDEAF